The 12 T cell receptor beta chains presented below share a single source sample, sequenced in a study of blood T cell repertoires in COVID-19. Repertoires were generated with immunoSEQ multiplex PCR, while TCRdb's copy carries only in-frame clones and drops some. This sample carries about 270,000 clones, 85% to 90% of them seen once, and the ten largest clones take approximately 12%. The sequenced sample consisted of peripheral blood. The source of these receptors is a woman in her thirties with COVID-19, enrolled during active disease.

The chain employs TRBV6-5 and TRBJ2-3, with 10 bases lining up with TRBD2. The CDR3 is 15 amino acids. After removal of 5 bases from V and 1 base from J, the junction contained 3 bases not matched to a gene. Germline CDR1 and CDR2: MNHEY and SVGAGI. This CDR3 reads CASSRLAGGTDTQYF. CDR3 DNA: TGTGCCAGCAGTCGGCTAGCGGGGGGCACAGATACGCAGTATTTT.

CDR3 loop: CASSLGLAGRELFF. DNA of the CDR3: TGTGCCAGCAGCTTGGGCCTAGCGGGGCGGGAGCTGTTTTTT. The chain has TRBV5-6 and TRBJ2-2; TRBD2 matches at 9 bases. The trim removed 0 bases at V and 9 bases at J, leaving 3 bases unmatched. CDR1 and CDR2 (germline): SGHDT, YYEEEE. CDR3 length equals 14 residues.

CDR3: CASSLDSGSNTIYF. Here the CDR3 DNA reads TGTGCCAGCAGCTTAGATTCGGGGAGCAACACCATATATTTT. The genes are TRBV7-2 and TRBJ1-3; no clear D. CDR3 length: 14 residues. V dropped 1 base and J dropped 7 bases, with 11 bases sitting between them. Germline V gene data show CDR1 as SGHTA and CDR2 as FQGNSA.

The rearrangement uses TRBV2 and TRBJ2-5; D is ambiguous. Germline assignment: CDR1 SNHLY and CDR2 FYNNEI. V was cut by 2 bases and J by 2 bases, with 18 bases left in between. The CDR3 extends over 17 amino acids. CDR3 region: CASSESPDSPAQETQYF. The CDR3 DNA reads TGTGCCAGCAGTGAAAGTCCCGACTCGCCCGCTCAAGAGACCCAGTACTTC.

J is TRBJ1-2 and V is TRBV24-1; 7 nucleotides agree with TRBD1. This CDR3 has 15 residues. The germline gives CDR1 KGHDR, CDR2 SFDVKD. V lost 5 bases to trimming and J lost 4 bases; unmatched junction nucleotides: 9. The CDR3 DNA follows: TGTGCCACCAGTGCATGGTCAGGGGGGTTCTATGGCTACACCTTC. Protein: CATSAWSGGFYGYTF.

This rearrangement joins TRBV6-1 to TRBJ2-3; D might be TRBD1 (5 bases). The germline V gene has CDR1 MNHNS and CDR2 SASEGT. Trimming shortened V by 2 bases and J by 0 bases, and 15 bases separated the two germline ends. The CDR3 spans 17 residues. CDR3 amino acids: CASSELKGIGSTDTQYF. Written as DNA, the CDR3 is TGTGCCAGCAGTGAACTAAAGGGGATCGGGAGCACAGATACGCAGTATTTT.

The chain employs TRBV27 and TRBJ1-1, with D unclear. Germline CDR1 is MNHEY and CDR2 is SMNVEV (reference sequence). The CDR3 has 11 amino acids. Trimming pared 7 bases from V and 7 bases from J, leaving 10 bases between. The DNA of the CDR3 is TGTGCCAGCATCCGCGGGAGTGAAGCTTTCTTT. Translation gives CASIRGSEAFF.

This chain uses TRBV5-1 with TRBJ2-7; D unresolved. The CDR3 is 14 residues long. With 0 bases removed from V and 9 bases from J, the gap between germline ends came to 16 bases. Germline CDR1 is SGHRS and CDR2 is YFSETQ. The CDR3 region has the DNA TGCGCCAGCAGCTTGGCCGTAACAGACACACCGCAGTACTTC. Its translation is CASSLAVTDTPQYF.

The gene calls are TRBV5-6 and TRBJ1-1; D gene unclear. V shed 1 base and J shed 0 bases, with 16 bases lying between them. Germline V gene data show CDR1 as SGHDT and CDR2 as YYEEEE. This CDR3 is 17 amino acids long. The CDR3 DNA reads TGTGCCAGCAGCTTGCCCCTGATGGACGGGGTGAACACTGAAGCTTTCTTT. Translating gives CASSLPLMDGVNTEAFF.

The chain combines TRBV4-1 with TRBJ1-3; D is perhaps TRBD1 (5 bases). Germline V gives CDR1 MGHRA, CDR2 YSYEKL. V shed 0 bases and J shed 2 bases, with 23 bases lying between them. The CDR3 contains 20 residues. The chain's CDR3 is CASSQDLSQLRGRTGNTIYF. The CDR3 nucleotides read TGCGCCAGCAGCCAAGATTTGAGTCAGCTCCGGGGGAGGACTGGAAACACCATATATTTT.

This chain joins TRBV18 and TRBJ2-1; D unresolved. V was cut by 3 bases and J by 0 bases, with 15 bases left in between. This CDR3 has 17 residues. Germline CDR1 reads KGHSH; CDR2 reads LQKENI. In DNA form, the CDR3 reads TGTGCCAGCTCACCCCTGACTGGGTCAAGCTCCTACAATGAGCAGTTCTTC. Translated, it gives CASSPLTGSSSYNEQFF.

This chain joins TRBV5-1 and TRBJ1-4; D call uncertain. Trimming removed 7 bases from V and 5 bases from J, with 18 bases in between. The CDR3 is 15 residues long. The V gene's germline CDR1 is SGHRS and CDR2 YFSETQ. Here the CDR3 DNA reads TGCGCCAGCGCGCCACCACAGTTTCCAAATGAAAAACTGTTTTTT. Translation gives CASAPPQFPNEKLFF. The entire variable domain, with the rest obtained from reference TRBV5-1 and TRBJ1-4, is as follows: KAGVTQTPRYLIKTRGQQVTLSCSPISGHRSVSWYQQTPGQGLQFLFEYFSETQRNKGNFPGRFSGRQFSNSRSEMNVSTLELGDSALYLCASAPPQFPNEKLFFGSGTQLSVL.